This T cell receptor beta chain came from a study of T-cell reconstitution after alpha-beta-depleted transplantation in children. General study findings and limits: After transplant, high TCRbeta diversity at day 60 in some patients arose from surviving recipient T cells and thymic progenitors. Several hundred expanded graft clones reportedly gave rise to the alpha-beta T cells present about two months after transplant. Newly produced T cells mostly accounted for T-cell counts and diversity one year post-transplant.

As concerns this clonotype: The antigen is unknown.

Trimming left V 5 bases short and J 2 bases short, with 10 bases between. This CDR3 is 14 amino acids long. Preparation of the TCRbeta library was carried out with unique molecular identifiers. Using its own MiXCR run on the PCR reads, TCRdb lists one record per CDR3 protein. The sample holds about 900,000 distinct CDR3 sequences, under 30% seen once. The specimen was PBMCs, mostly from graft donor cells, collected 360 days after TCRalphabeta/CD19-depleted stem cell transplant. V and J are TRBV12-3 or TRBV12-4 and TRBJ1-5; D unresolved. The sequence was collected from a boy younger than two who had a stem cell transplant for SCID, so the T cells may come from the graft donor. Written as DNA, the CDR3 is TGTGCCAGCAGTACGCGGGGAGGCAATCAGCCCCAGCATTTT. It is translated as CASSTRGGNQPQHF.